Following are 12 T cell receptor beta chains from one sample sequenced in a study of STAT5B mutations in CD4+ large granular lymphocyte leukemia. Libraries were prepared by immunoSEQ multiplex PCR; TCRdb keeps only in-frame clonotypes and omits some of them. The table lists around 23,000 clones, roughly 82% of them singletons. Sequenced sample: CD4+ T cells from blood buffy coats. The receptors shown here come from a human donor in good health.

This chain connects TRBV5-6 to TRBJ2-7; D unclear. This CDR3 spans 11 amino acids. Germline V lookup: CDR1 SGHDT, CDR2 YYEEEE. The V end lost 1 base, the J end lost 5 bases, and 4 bases lay between the germline ends. The CDR3 nucleotides read TGTGCCAGCAGCTTGAATCACGAGCAGTACTTC. It is translated as CASSLNHEQYF.

The genes are TRBV7-6 and TRBJ1-1; no clear D gene. Germline V lookup: CDR1 SGHVS, CDR2 FNYEAQ. The CDR3 has 15 residues. The germline V and J ends were trimmed by 5 bases and 0 bases, with 13 bases remaining between them. Here the CDR3 reads CASSPDALMNTEAFF. As DNA, the CDR3 is TGTGCCAGCAGCCCCGACGCTTTAATGAACACTGAAGCTTTCTTT.

The rearrangement joins TRBV27 to TRBJ2-4, with TRBD1 identical over 7 bases. With V trimmed by 2 bases and J by 12 bases, 16 bases remained unmatched. This CDR3 comprises 16 residues. The germline CDR1 and CDR2 sequences are MNHEY and SMNVEV (reference sequence). The CDR3 DNA reads TGTGCCAGCAGTTTAGGCCCCCCCGGCGGACAGGCACATCAGTACTTC. It yields the protein CASSLGPPGGQAHQYF.

V is TRBV28 and J is TRBJ1-6, with a tentative D call TRBD1 (6 bases). Trimming left V 4 bases short and J 3 bases short, with 13 bases between. Germline values: CDR1 MDHEN, CDR2 SYDVKM. This CDR3 spans 16 amino acids. The CDR3 DNA reads as TGTGCCAGCAGTTCACCCGAACAGGGCTATAATTCACCCCTCCACTTT. Protein sequence: CASSSPEQGYNSPLHF.

V is TRBV6-6 and J is TRBJ2-1; D is possibly TRBD2 (6 bases). The CDR3 loop spans 14 amino acids. Trimming left V 6 bases short and J 5 bases short, with 14 bases between. Germline V CDR1 and CDR2: MNHNY, SVGAGI (reference sequence). The CDR3 reads CASSLLEGNNEQFF. CDR3 bases: TGTGCCAGCAGCCTCTTGGAGGGGAACAATGAGCAGTTCTTC.

The chain is built from TRBV5-1 and TRBJ2-1, with D possibly matching TRBD2 (6 bases). The germline V gene encodes CDR1 SGHRS and CDR2 YFSETQ. Between the trimmed V and J ends, which lost 5 bases and 11 bases, there was a span of 26 bases. This CDR3 spans 16 amino acids. The CDR3: CASRARDEILSRKQFF. CDR3 sequence (DNA): TGCGCCAGCAGAGCGCGGGACGAGATACTGTCTCGGAAGCAGTTCTTC. The entire variable domain, with the rest obtained from reference TRBV5-1 and TRBJ2-1, is as follows: KAGVTQTPRYLIKTRGQQVTLSCSPISGHRSVSWYQQTPGQGLQFLFEYFSETQRNKGNFPGRFSGRQFSNSRSEMNVSTLELGDSALYLCASRARDEILSRKQFFGPGTRLTVL.

This clone was observed a few times. The rearrangement joins TRBV11-2 to TRBJ2-7, with TRBD2 matching 10 bases. CDR3 length: 14 amino acids. CDR1 SGHAT and CDR2 FQNNGV come from the germline V gene. V lost 4 bases, J lost 2 bases, and 2 bases stayed unmatched. CDR3 amino acids: CASSWSGGAYEQYF. For the CDR3, the DNA is TGTGCCAGCAGCTGGAGCGGGGGGGCCTACGAGCAGTACTTC.

This chain's CDR3 is CATPQAETQYF. In DNA form, the CDR3 reads TGTGCCACCCCTCAGGCGGAGACCCAGTACTTC. The V call is TRBV7-9, the J call TRBJ2-5; no clear D. Germline V gene data show CDR1 as SEHNR and CDR2 as FQNEAQ (reference sequence). This CDR3 is 11 amino acids long. Trimming cost V 10 bases and J 5 bases, with 11 bases left between them.

This clone appeared a single time. This chain uses TRBV11-3 with TRBJ2-3; D tentatively fits TRBD1 or TRBD2 (5 bases each). This CDR3 is built from 14 residues. V was cut by 2 bases and J by 5 bases, with 11 bases left in between. Per germline, CDR1 SGHNT and CDR2 YENEEA. This CDR3 is CASSLKGAGDTQYF. In DNA form, the CDR3 reads TGTGCCAGCAGCTTAAAAGGGGCGGGAGATACGCAGTATTTT.

The CDR3 loop is CASSSLNRVAGETQYF. For the CDR3, the DNA is TGTGCCAGCAGCTCTCTAAATAGGGTAGCGGGAGAGACCCAGTACTTC. This sequence joins TRBV5-6 and TRBJ2-5; 7 nucleotides line up with TRBD2. The CDR3 is made up of 16 amino acids. The V gene's germline CDR1 is SGHDT and CDR2 YYEEEE. Trimming removed 3 bases from V and 4 bases from J; junction bases left unmatched: 12.

This chain connects TRBV21-1 to TRBJ1-1; TRBD1 reflects the table's D call only, with no check against the DNA. TRBV21-1 is a documented pseudogene. The CDR3 is made up of 17 amino acids. For the CDR3, the DNA is TGTGCCAGCAGCAAAGGGCTAAGAGAGACAGCGAACACTGAAGCTTTCTTT. This translates into CASSKGLRETANTEAFF.

This clone was seen a single time. V is TRBV27 and J is TRBJ1-2; maybe TRBD1 (5 bases). V lost 3 bases and J 3 bases, leaving 11 bases between the germline ends. The CDR3 spans 14 residues. CDR1 and CDR2 (germline): MNHEY, SMNVEV (reference sequence). The CDR3 DNA follows: TGTGCCAGCAGTTTCGGGGGTAGTGACTATGGCTACACCTTC. It specifies CASSFGGSDYGYTF.